Presented here are 31 T cell receptor beta chains from one specimen sequenced in a study of OX40 agonist ivuxolimab in advanced cancers. The assay was immunoSEQ multiplex PCR, and TCRdb's table has in-frame clones only and misses some. The table lists approximately 90,000 clones, approximately 86% of them singletons. Sequences were derived from CD4+ or CD8+ T cells sorted from blood, sampled in a trial of the OX40 agonist ivuxolimab. These receptor sequences come from an adult with an advanced solid tumor such as melanoma, head and neck, liver or kidney cancer.

The chain carries TRBV7-2 and TRBJ2-3, with D hard to call. The CDR3 has 17 residues. Trimming pared 2 bases from V and 0 bases from J, leaving 15 bases between. The germline V gene encodes CDR1 SGHTA and CDR2 FQGNSA. The CDR3 sequence: CASSLSIAHSSTDTQYF. The CDR3 DNA follows: TGTGCCAGCAGCTTAAGTATTGCCCACTCTAGCACAGATACGCAGTATTTT. Looking up the rest from reference TRBV7-2 and TRBJ2-3 gives the full variable domain: GAGVSQSPSNKVTEKGKDVELRCDPISGHTALYWYRQSLGQGLEFLIYFQGNSAPDKSGLPSDRFSAERTGGSVSTLTIQRTQQEDSAVYLCASSLSIAHSSTDTQYFGPGTRLTVL.

The chain couples TRBV5-4 to TRBJ2-3; no clear D. The V end lost 3 bases, the J end lost 4 bases, and 15 bases lay between the germline ends. Germline-derived CDR1 and CDR2 are SGHNT and YYREEE (reference sequence). The CDR3 length is 15 residues. The CDR3: CASSSNSRSPDTQYF. CDR3 nucleotides: TGTGCCAGCAGCTCGAATTCCCGATCCCCAGATACGCAGTATTTT. Based on the CDR3 plus reference TRBV5-4 and TRBJ2-3, the full variable domain is ETGVTQSPTHLIKTRGQQVTLRCSSQSGHNTVSWYQQALGQGPQFIFQYYREEENGRGNFPPRFSGLQFPNYSSELNVNALELDDSALYLCASSSNSRSPDTQYFGPGTRLTVL.

V is TRBV19 and J is TRBJ2-1; a possible D gene is TRBD2 (6 bases). Germline loops: CDR1 LNHDA, CDR2 SQIVND (reference sequence). Trimming pared 5 bases from V and 15 bases from J, leaving 20 bases between. This CDR3 is 13 amino acids long. CDR3: CASSRGAEGRRFF. The CDR3 DNA follows: TGTGCCAGTAGTCGCGGGGCAGAGGGGAGGCGGTTCTTC.

The chain carries TRBV4-1 and TRBJ2-6; 10 nucleotides align to TRBD2. Unmatched junction bases numbered 5, after V lost 3 bases and J lost 0 bases. Germline V gene data show CDR1 as MGHRA and CDR2 as YSYEKL. This CDR3 is 18 amino acids long. DNA for the CDR3: TGCGCCAGCAGCCACCTAGCGGGAGCCCCCTCTGGGGCCAACGTCCTGACTTTC. Protein: CASSHLAGAPSGANVLTF.

A single count supports this clone. This chain uses TRBV27 with TRBJ2-1; D ambiguous. V lost 5 bases and J lost 4, with 15 bases in between. Germline V lookup: CDR1 MNHEY, CDR2 SMNVEV (reference sequence). The CDR3 contains 15 residues. DNA for the CDR3: TGTGCCAGCAGTAAAGCCCAAGCGAATTACAATGAGCAGTTCTTC. As protein: CASSKAQANYNEQFF.

In its sample, this clone was seen a few times. The CDR3 region has the DNA TGTGCCAGTAGTTTGGGCCCCGCAGACACTGAAGCTTTCTTT. Translated, it gives CASSLGPADTEAFF. The chain is built from TRBV19 and TRBJ1-1; D is undetermined. V lost 5 bases and J lost 3, with 13 bases in between. The CDR3 has 14 amino acids. The germline V gene has CDR1 LNHDA and CDR2 SQIVND (reference sequence).

This clone occurred a few times. The chain links TRBV28 to TRBJ2-7, with 7 bases aligning to TRBD2. The V gene's germline CDR1 is MDHEN and CDR2 SYDVKM. The CDR3 totals 13 residues. V lost 3 bases and J lost 7; bases outside the gene matches: 6. CDR3 residues: CASSLRAAGEQYF. The CDR3 DNA is TGTGCCAGCAGTTTGCGGGCAGCGGGGGAGCAGTACTTC.

The chain combines TRBV19 with TRBJ2-3, with 15 bases matching TRBD2. Germline CDR1 and CDR2: LNHDA and SQIVND (reference sequence). V lost 9 bases, J lost 3 bases, and 13 bases stayed unmatched. CDR3 length: 18 amino acids. The CDR3 loop reads CASSGLAGGGFGTDTQYF. DNA of the CDR3: TGTGCCAGCTCGGGACTAGCGGGAGGTGGTTTCGGGACAGATACGCAGTATTTT.

This clone was counted once. This chain uses TRBV19 with TRBJ1-4, with D perhaps TRBD1 (5 bases). CDR3 length: 14 amino acids. The V and J ends lost 1 base and 6 bases respectively, with 9 bases between them. Germline CDR1 and CDR2: LNHDA and SQIVND (reference sequence). The CDR3 loop is CASSIGGRHEKLFF. CDR3 DNA sequence: TGTGCCAGTAGTATAGGGGGGAGGCATGAAAAACTGTTTTTT. Drawing the rest from reference TRBV19 and TRBJ1-4, the complete variable domain is DGGITQSPKYLFRKEGQNVTLSCEQNLNHDAMYWYRQDPGQGLRLIYYSQIVNDFQKGDIAEGYSVSREKKESFPLTVTSAQKNPTAFYLCASSIGGRHEKLFFGSGTQLSVL.

V usage is TRBV27 and J usage is TRBJ2-6; 8 positions match TRBD1. The CDR3 spans 18 residues. V lost 7 bases, J lost 2 bases, and 13 bases stayed unmatched. Germline CDR1 reads MNHEY; CDR2 reads SMNVEV (reference sequence). CDR3 protein: CASTPRAGGEPGANVLTF. The CDR3 DNA is TGTGCCAGCACTCCGAGGGCAGGGGGCGAACCTGGGGCCAACGTCCTGACTTTC.

The chain couples TRBV7-2 to TRBJ2-5; D call uncertain. Per germline, CDR1 SGHTA and CDR2 FQGNSA. V was pared by 3 bases and J by 2 bases, with 10 bases between. The CDR3 covers 14 residues. DNA for the CDR3: TGTGCCAGCAGCTTCACCGCGCTTCAAGAGACCCAGTACTTC. Translating it yields CASSFTALQETQYF.

The chain links TRBV5-1 to TRBJ2-5; TRBD2 matches 13 bases. From germline, CDR1 is SGHRS and CDR2 YFSETQ. Trimming cost V 4 bases and J 0 bases; bases outside gene matches: 12. The CDR3 consists of 19 residues. The CDR3 DNA follows: TGCGCCAGCAGCGAAGGGACTAGCGGGACTCGCAAGTACCAAGAGACCCAGTACTTC. Protein: CASSEGTSGTRKYQETQYF.

This chain connects TRBV6-6 to TRBJ2-1, with 9 positions matching TRBD1. Germline CDR1 MNHNY, CDR2 SVGAGI (reference sequence). The V segment lost 8 bases and the J segment 1 base; nucleotides outside the gene matches: 6. The CDR3 is made up of 15 amino acids. CDR3 loop: CASLSGTGSYNEQFF. The CDR3 nucleotides read TGTGCCAGCTTATCCGGGACAGGGTCCTACAATGAGCAGTTCTTC.

The chain couples TRBV28 to TRBJ2-3, with D unclear. Germline values: CDR1 MDHEN, CDR2 SYDVKM. The CDR3 is made up of 13 amino acids. V lost 0 bases, J lost 14 bases, and 15 bases lay in between. The CDR3 sequence is CASSLWGSPRPYF. CDR3 coding DNA: TGTGCCAGCAGTTTATGGGGTTCCCCTAGACCGTATTTT.

Written as DNA, the CDR3 is TGTGCCAGCAGCTCCTTTTGGACAGGAGCAAACAATGAGCAGTTCTTC. Encoded protein: CASSSFWTGANNEQFF. This chain joins TRBV5-4 and TRBJ2-1, with TRBD1 identical over 7 bases. Trimming took 3 bases from V and 5 from J; bases not matched to a gene: 11. CDR1 is SGHNT, CDR2 YYREEE, per germline (reference sequence). CDR3 size: 16 residues.

The chain joins TRBV19 to TRBJ1-5, with TRBD1 identical over 12 bases. The CDR3 has 17 residues. The germline V gene encodes CDR1 LNHDA and CDR2 SQIVND (reference sequence). After removal of 9 bases from V and 0 bases from J, the junction contained 9 bases not matched to a gene. The CDR3 bases are TGTGCCAGCGAAACCGGGACAGGGGGCCATAGCAATCAGCCCCAGCATTTT. This encodes CASETGTGGHSNQPQHF.

Regarding this clone: The identical CDR3 is also encoded by other nucleotide sequences in the sample. The V gene is TRBV27, the J gene TRBJ2-3, with D unresolved. CDR1 and CDR2 (germline): MNHEY, SMNVEV (reference sequence). The CDR3 loop spans 13 amino acids. V lost 0 bases to trimming and J lost 1 base, with 2 bases between them. CDR3 region: CASSLSGTDTQYF. The CDR3 nucleotides read TGTGCCAGCAGTTTATCTGGCACAGATACGCAGTATTTT.

In nucleotides, the CDR3 is TGTGCCGCAGGGGGGGCTAGAGCGGGAGGCGACAACAATGAGCAGTTCTTC. Translation: CAAGGARAGGDNNEQFF. The V call is TRBV28, the J call TRBJ2-1; 9 nucleotides align to TRBD2. The germline V gene has CDR1 MDHEN and CDR2 SYDVKM. Unmatched junction bases numbered 19, after V lost 11 bases and J lost 5 bases. This CDR3 is 17 amino acids long.

This rearrangement joins TRBV5-5 to TRBJ2-7, with 10 bases aligning to TRBD2. V lost 7 bases to trimming and J lost 3 bases; unmatched junction nucleotides: 7. Germline lookup yields CDR1 SGHKS and CDR2 YYEKEE (reference sequence). The CDR3 totals 14 residues. As DNA, the CDR3 is TGTGCCAGCGGGCCTAGCGGGGGACTCTACGAGCAGTACTTC. It codes for CASGPSGGLYEQYF.

The chain links TRBV7-9 to TRBJ2-7; D possibly corresponds to TRBD1 (5 bases). Trimming cost V 1 base and J 5 bases, with 15 bases left between them. From germline, CDR1 is SEHNR and CDR2 FQNEAQ (reference sequence). The CDR3 consists of 15 residues. The chain's CDR3 is CASSLVLGRENEQYF. CDR3 in DNA: TGTGCCAGCAGCTTAGTCCTTGGCAGGGAAAACGAGCAGTACTTC.

This clone has more than one count but fewer than ten. This rearrangement joins TRBV7-9 to TRBJ2-7, with TRBD1 matching 11 bases. V trimming: 4 bases; J trimming: 0 bases; junction bases outside the gene matches: 5. This CDR3 is built from 16 residues. Per the germline V gene, CDR1 is SEHNR and CDR2 is FQNEAQ (reference sequence). The CDR3 here is CASSSRTGGSSYEQYF. The CDR3 bases are TGTGCCAGCAGCTCCCGGACAGGGGGCAGCTCCTACGAGCAGTACTTC.

The rearrangement joins TRBV7-2 to TRBJ2-3, with D perhaps matching TRBD1 or TRBD2 (5 bases each). The ends were cut back, 5 bases at V and 2 bases at J, with 14 bases in the middle. This CDR3 has 15 residues. The germline CDR1 and CDR2 sequences are SGHTA and FQGNSA. CDR3: CASSLPGTPTDTQYF. In DNA, the CDR3 is TGTGCCAGCAGCCTCCCCGGGACCCCCACAGATACGCAGTATTTT.

V is TRBV27 and J is TRBJ2-1; 12 nucleotides line up with TRBD2. In germline, CDR1 is MNHEY, CDR2 SMNVEV (reference sequence). The CDR3 runs 15 residues. The J segment lost 3 bases and the V segment lost 8 bases, leaving 5 bases of the junction unmatched. In DNA form, the CDR3 reads TGTGCCAGCGGGCTAGCGGGAGGGGGCTACAATGAGCAGTTCTTC. As protein: CASGLAGGGYNEQFF.

The chain has TRBV5-6 and TRBJ2-7; the D gene could be TRBD1 or TRBD2 (6 bases each). The CDR3 is made up of 16 amino acids. Per germline, CDR1 SGHDT and CDR2 YYEEEE. V gave up 4 bases and J gave up 7 bases, with 24 bases separating them. CDR3 in amino acids: CASSLLLRGPLGEQYF. For the CDR3, the DNA is TGTGCCAGCAGCCTACTTCTACGGGGGCCGTTGGGGGAGCAGTACTTC.

V is TRBV5-6 and J is TRBJ2-5, with 8 bases identical to TRBD1. The CDR3 sequence is 15 residues long. V trimming: 0 bases; J trimming: 4 bases; junction bases outside the gene matches: 5. The V gene's germline CDR1 is SGHDT and CDR2 YYEEEE. The CDR3 DNA sequence: TGTGCCAGCAGCTTGGGGGGACAGGTTGGAGAGACCCAGTACTTC. Translation: CASSLGGQVGETQYF.

The chain combines TRBV11-1 with TRBJ2-5, with no clear D. Deletions cut 2 bases from V and 4 bases from J, with 5 bases between. The germline V gene encodes CDR1 SGHAT and CDR2 FQDESV (reference sequence). This CDR3 is 12 amino acids long. The CDR3, as DNA: TGTGCCAGCAGCTTAAGATTAGAGACCCAGTACTTC. Translating it yields CASSLRLETQYF.

This rearrangement joins TRBV9 to TRBJ2-1; D ambiguous. The ends were cut back, 3 bases at V and 7 bases at J, with 20 bases in the middle. This CDR3 spans 16 amino acids. In germline, CDR1 is SGDLS, CDR2 YYNGEE. The CDR3 loop is CASSAPLGLRGNEQFF. Written as DNA, the CDR3 is TGTGCCAGCAGCGCACCCCTCGGCTTAAGAGGAAATGAGCAGTTCTTC.

CDR3 protein: CASSPNRRQGKVSPLHF. CDR3 coding DNA: TGTGCCAGCAGTCCAAACCGCCGACAGGGGAAGGTATCACCCCTCCACTTT. The rearrangement uses TRBV27 and TRBJ1-6; 8 nucleotides agree with TRBD1. In germline, CDR1 is MNHEY, CDR2 SMNVEV (reference sequence). V shed 5 bases, J shed 10 bases, and the junction held 16 bases outside the gene matches. This CDR3 has 17 residues.

The gene calls are TRBV6-6 and TRBJ2-2, with 7 bases fitting TRBD1. V lost 6 bases to trimming and J lost 6 bases; unmatched junction nucleotides: 4. The CDR3 runs 13 residues. Germline CDR1 reads MNHNY; CDR2 reads SVGAGI (reference sequence). The CDR3 spells CASRTGYSGELFF. The CDR3 region has the DNA TGTGCCAGCAGGACAGGGTACTCCGGGGAGCTGTTTTTT.

This clone was counted a single time. This chain connects TRBV4-2 to TRBJ2-5; a possible D gene is TRBD2 (5 bases). The CDR3 has 12 amino acids. Looked up from germline, CDR1 is LGHNA and CDR2 is YNFKEQ. With 5 bases removed from V and 5 bases from J, the gap between germline ends came to 9 bases. This chain's CDR3 is CASSNTGETQYF. CDR3 DNA: TGTGCCAGCAGCAATACGGGGGAGACCCAGTACTTC.

The chain uses TRBV4-3 and TRBJ1-2; D remains unclear. Germline CDR1 is LGHNA and CDR2 is YSLEER. This CDR3 is built from 14 residues. Trimming took 0 bases from V and 5 from J, leaving 10 bases between them. The chain's CDR3 is CASSQDVGLYGYTF. In DNA form, the CDR3 reads TGCGCCAGCAGCCAAGATGTCGGGTTATATGGCTACACCTTC.